This is a list of T cell receptor beta chains from one sample in a study of blood T cell repertoires in COVID-19. Assay: immunoSEQ multiplex PCR; the TCRdb copy retains only in-frame clones and omits some. The sample lists about 140,000 clones; around 83% were seen once. The sequencing input was peripheral blood. The origin of the receptors is a man between 60 and 75 years old with active or convalescent COVID-19. The CDR3 runs from the conserved cysteine through the conserved F or W. Each record gives: CDR3 length, D gene, V gene, J gene, clone size, CDR3 DNA, CDR3 protein. The D gene is left open where the match is weak. Size is omitted from some rows. Given values are once, few, many or a class for expanded clones.

13	-	TRBV7-2	TRBJ1-5	-	TGTGCCAGCAGCCTGTACTTTTGGCAGCCCCAGCATTTT	CASSLYFWQPQHF
17	-	TRBV11-2	TRBJ1-2	-	TGTGCCAGCAGCTTGGGGGACATGGGAGGGCCATGGCAGGGCTACACCTTC	CASSLGDMGGPWQGYTF
13	-	TRBV2	TRBJ2-4	-	TGTGCCAGCAGTGCACTAGCCAAAAACATTCAGTACTTC	CASSALAKNIQYF
19	-	TRBV21-1	TRBJ2-3	-	TGTGCCAGCAGCACGACCCTGGGGACAGGTGAATTCCTTTCAGATACGCAGTATTTT	CASSTTLGTGEFLSDTQYF
15	-	TRBV18	TRBJ1-2	-	TGTGCCAGCTCACAGAGCCCCGGGGTAGTGGATGGCTACACCTTC	CASSQSPGVVDGYTF
12	-	TRBV6-5	TRBJ1-1	-	TGTGCCAGCGTCAGTACAGCAACAGGGGCTTTCTTT	CASVSTATGAFF
17	-	TRBV9	TRBJ1-4	-	TGTGCCAGCAGCGTAGGCCCGGGAGGAAGGGCTAATGAAAAACTGTTTTTT	CASSVGPGGRANEKLFF
15	TRBD2	TRBV5-1	TRBJ2-2	-	TGCGCCAGCATCCCGGCAGCGGGGAGCACCGGGGAGCTGTTTTTT	CASIPAAGSTGELFF
15	TRBD1	TRBV6-2/TRBV6-3	TRBJ1-5	once	TGTGCCAGCAGTTATACAGGGGCCCGCAATCAGCCCCAGCATTTT	CASSYTGARNQPQHF
12	-	TRBV30	TRBJ1-2	-	TGTGCCTGGAGTTTTACCGGGGATGGCTACACCTTC	CAWSFTGDGYTF
14	TRBD2	TRBV11-2	TRBJ2-1	-	TGTGCCAGCAGCTTTGGGCGGGAGGGAACTGAGCAGTTCTTC	CASSFGREGTEQFF
11	-	TRBV19	TRBJ2-2	-	TGTGCCAGTATAGAAACCGGGGAGCTGTTTTTT	CASIETGELFF